Each of the 22 T cell receptor beta chains below was sequenced from the same sample in a study of blood T cell repertoires in COVID-19. Libraries were prepared by immunoSEQ multiplex PCR; TCRdb keeps only in-frame clonotypes and omits some of them. The sample contains 70,000 to 95,000 clones, 88% of which appear only once. Sequencing input: peripheral blood. The source of these receptors is a woman older than 75 with acute or convalescent COVID-19.

The V and J genes are TRBV30 and TRBJ2-2; D is unclear. This CDR3 contains 13 residues. The ends were cut back, 3 bases at V and 4 bases at J, with 9 bases in the middle. Per the germline V gene, CDR1 is GTSNPN and CDR2 is SVGIG (reference sequence). CDR3 region: CAWSLGRTGELFF. CDR3 coding DNA: TGTGCCTGGAGCCTAGGTCGCACCGGGGAGCTGTTTTTT.

This chain links TRBV7-9 with TRBJ2-5, with 8 bases aligning to TRBD2. The germline V gene encodes CDR1 SEHNR and CDR2 FQNEAQ (reference sequence). The V segment lost 3 bases and the J segment 2 bases; nucleotides outside the gene matches: 5. The CDR3 spans 15 residues. The CDR3, as DNA: TGTGCCAGCAGCTTTCGAGCGGGAGAGCAAGAGACCCAGTACTTC. Protein: CASSFRAGEQETQYF.

J is TRBJ2-1 and V is TRBV30, with 13 bases aligning to TRBD2. The V gene's germline CDR1 is GTSNPN and CDR2 SVGIG (reference sequence). Trimming at V came to 1 base and at J to 8 bases, leaving 8 bases not matched to a gene. The CDR3 is made up of 16 amino acids. The CDR3 nucleotides are TGTGCCTGGAGTGGGGGACTAGCGGGGTTGTTGGATGAGCAGTTCTTC. This translates into CAWSGGLAGLLDEQFF.

In nucleotides, the CDR3 is TGTGCCAGCAGTGACTCCCCGGGGACTGAAGCTTTCTTT. Its protein product is CASSDSPGTEAFF. The rearrangement joins TRBV6-4 to TRBJ1-1, with no clear D. This CDR3 spans 13 amino acids. The germline V gene encodes CDR1 MRHNA and CDR2 SNTAGT. Trimming stripped 0 bases from V and 5 bases from J, with 7 bases between.

This clone appeared a few times. V is TRBV7-6 and J is TRBJ1-4; D is ambiguous. CDR1 is SGHVS, CDR2 FNYEAQ, per germline. This CDR3 is built from 17 residues. V dropped 5 bases and J dropped 4 bases, with 20 bases sitting between them. Here the CDR3 DNA reads TGTGCCAGCAGCCGGCAGGACGGGAACGCAGTTAATGAAAAACTGTTTTTT. This codes for CASSRQDGNAVNEKLFF.

This clone has a single count. The chain employs TRBV7-2 and TRBJ2-3; unclear D gene. Trimming removed 4 bases from V and 5 bases from J, with 16 bases in between. CDR3 length: 15 amino acids. Germline V gives CDR1 SGHTA, CDR2 FQGNSA. The CDR3 sequence is CASSSYNPTQDTQYF. CDR3 in DNA: TGTGCCAGCAGCTCCTATAACCCGACACAAGATACGCAGTATTTT.

This chain connects TRBV11-2 to TRBJ1-4; possibly TRBD1 for D (6 bases). Germline V gene sequence: CDR1 SGHAT, CDR2 FQNNGV. Trimming shortened V by 3 bases and J by 7 bases, and 15 bases separated the two germline ends. CDR3 length: 15 residues. CDR3 nucleotide sequence: TGTGCCAGCAGCTTCCGGAGAGGGGGTGGTGAAAAACTGTTTTTT. The encoded protein is CASSFRRGGGEKLFF.

This clone was seen a few times. The genes are TRBV18 and TRBJ1-5; maybe TRBD1 (6 bases). Germline CDR1 KGHSH, CDR2 LQKENI. The CDR3 sequence is 16 residues long. V dropped 5 bases and J dropped 1 base, with 15 bases sitting between them. The CDR3 DNA follows: TGTGCCAGCTCATTGGGGCAGGGGACAAGCAATCAGCCCCAGCATTTT. Its translation is CASSLGQGTSNQPQHF.

The chain recombines TRBV2 with TRBJ1-1; 7 bases align to TRBD1. CDR3 length: 15 amino acids. Per the germline V gene, CDR1 is SNHLY and CDR2 is FYNNEI. V was pared by 4 bases and J by 2 bases, with 7 bases of the junction left unmatched. CDR3 DNA sequence: TGTGCCAGCAGTGGAACCGGGACAGAAAACACTGAAGCTTTCTTT. As protein: CASSGTGTENTEAFF.

The chain employs TRBV6-5 and TRBJ1-2; 8 bases are shared with TRBD1. Unmatched junction bases numbered 7, after V lost 2 bases and J lost 8 bases. Germline V gene lookup returns CDR1 MNHEY and CDR2 SVGAGI. This CDR3 spans 14 amino acids. The CDR3 region is CASSYPGQGGGYTF. Here the CDR3 DNA reads TGTGCCAGCAGTTACCCCGGACAGGGTGGGGGCTACACCTTC.

Only one count was recorded for this clone. V is TRBV6-2 or TRBV6-3 and J is TRBJ2-7; 9 bases are shared with TRBD2. Germline lookup yields CDR1 MNHEY and CDR2 SVGEGT. V was clipped by 1 base and J by 7 bases; unmatched bases: 8. The CDR3 extends over 15 amino acids. CDR3 in amino acids: CASSYLAGGMEEQYF. CDR3 coding DNA: TGTGCCAGCAGTTACTTGGCGGGGGGGATGGAAGAGCAGTACTTC.

This clone appeared once. This chain joins TRBV5-1 and TRBJ2-1; a weak D match, TRBD2 (6 bases). This CDR3 contains 15 residues. Germline lookup yields CDR1 SGHRS and CDR2 YFSETQ. V was shortened by 0 bases and J by 10 bases, with 17 bases between the two germline ends. In nucleotides, the CDR3 is TGCGCCAGCAGCTTGGACCATTGGGGGGTTGGAGAGCAGTTCTTC. Protein sequence: CASSLDHWGVGEQFF.

V is TRBV19 and J is TRBJ1-1; TRBD1 might be the D (6 bases). The V gene's germline CDR1 is LNHDA and CDR2 SQIVND (reference sequence). Trimming took off 8 bases at V and 0 bases at J, with 13 bases between the two ends. This CDR3 has 14 residues. This CDR3 reads CASSPGHMNTEAFF. The CDR3 DNA follows: TGTGCCAGTTCCCCGGGACACATGAACACTGAAGCTTTCTTT. The entire variable domain, with the rest obtained from reference TRBV19 and TRBJ1-1, is as follows: DGGITQSPKYLFRKEGQNVTLSCEQNLNHDAMYWYRQDPGQGLRLIYYSQIVNDFQKGDIAEGYSVSREKKESFPLTVTSAQKNPTAFYLCASSPGHMNTEAFFGQGTRLTVV.

The chain couples TRBV7-8 to TRBJ1-4; a possible D gene is TRBD1 (6 bases). The CDR3 length is 18 residues. The germline V gene has CDR1 SGHVS and CDR2 FQNEAQ. Trimming removed 0 bases at V and 5 bases at J, with 19 bases between. The DNA for the CDR3 is TGTGCCAGCAGCTTAGCGGTGGCAGGGGTTGGTTCCAATGAAAAACTGTTTTTT. Its protein is CASSLAVAGVGSNEKLFF.

This clone has a single count. V usage is TRBV30 and J usage is TRBJ2-7, with 11 bases matching TRBD1. The V gene end was trimmed by 2 bases and the J gene end by 6 bases; junction bases not matched to a gene: 6. The germline CDR1 and CDR2 sequences are GTSNPN and SVGIG (reference sequence). This CDR3 is 14 amino acids long. This chain's CDR3 is CAWSPGGTGGEQYF. The CDR3 nucleotides are TGTGCCTGGAGTCCCGGTGGGACAGGGGGCGAGCAGTACTTC.

The chain is built from TRBV11-3 and TRBJ2-3; the D gene is possibly TRBD1 (5 bases). The germline gives CDR1 SGHNT, CDR2 YENEEA. V lost 1 base and J lost 4, with 9 bases in between. The CDR3 is 14 residues long. As DNA, the CDR3 is TGTGCCAGCAGCTTAGGCAGGGCTTCAGATACGCAGTATTTT. Translation: CASSLGRASDTQYF. The full variable domain, in which reference TRBV11-3 and TRBJ2-3 provide the parts outside the CDR3, is EAGVVQSPRYKIIEKKQPVAFWCNPISGHNTLYWYLQNLGQGPELLIRYENEEAVDDSQLPKDRFSAERLKGVDSTLKIQPAELGDSAVYLCASSLGRASDTQYFGPGTRLTVL.

The V and J genes are TRBV30 and TRBJ1-5; 8 nucleotides line up with TRBD1. Germline V lookup: CDR1 GTSNPN, CDR2 SVGIG (reference sequence). There are 15 residues in the CDR3. The ends lost 1 base at V and 7 bases at J; junction bases unmatched: 9. CDR3 protein: CAWSEGQGRGQPQHF. In DNA, the CDR3 is TGTGCCTGGAGTGAAGGACAGGGACGGGGGCAGCCCCAGCATTTT. Together with reference TRBV30 and TRBJ1-5, the CDR3 gives the full variable domain: SQTIHQWPATLVQPVGSPLSLECTVEGTSNPNLYWYRQAAGRGLQLLFYSVGIGQISSEVPQNLSASRPQDRQFILSSKKLLLSDSGFYLCAWSEGQGRGQPQHFGDGTRLSIL.

This chain joins TRBV11-2 and TRBJ2-7, with D possibly TRBD1 on 5 matching bases. Trimming removed 4 bases at V and 3 bases at J, with 7 bases between. Germline V gene sequence: CDR1 SGHAT, CDR2 FQNNGV. The CDR3 is made up of 12 amino acids. This CDR3 reads CASSSTGYEQYF. CDR3 nucleotide sequence: TGTGCCAGCAGCTCCACAGGCTACGAGCAGTACTTC. Together with reference TRBV11-2 and TRBJ2-7, the CDR3 gives the full variable domain: EAGVAQSPRYKIIEKRQSVAFWCNPISGHATLYWYQQILGQGPKLLIQFQNNGVVDDSQLPKDRFSAERLKGVDSTLKIQPAKLEDSAVYLCASSSTGYEQYFGPGTRLTVT.

This clone was counted a few times. This sequence joins TRBV19 and TRBJ2-1; a possible D gene is TRBD1 (5 bases). With 3 bases removed from V and 7 bases from J, the gap between germline ends came to 16 bases. In germline, CDR1 is LNHDA, CDR2 SQIVND (reference sequence). The CDR3 consists of 15 residues. CDR3 nucleotides: TGTGCCAGTAGTATTCTGCAGGGCGTAGGAAATGAGCAGTTCTTC. Residues: CASSILQGVGNEQFF.

The chain recombines TRBV27 with TRBJ2-1; D gene ambiguous. Germline CDR1 MNHEY, CDR2 SMNVEV (reference sequence). The V end lost 5 bases, the J end lost 6 bases, and 5 bases lay between the germline ends. There are 11 residues in the CDR3. CDR3 amino acids: CASSRANEQFF. The DNA of the CDR3 is TGTGCCAGCAGTAGAGCCAATGAGCAGTTCTTC.

The chain is built from TRBV7-2 and TRBJ2-2; the D is unclear. Germline loops: CDR1 SGHTA, CDR2 FQGNSA. CDR3 size: 15 residues. Trimming took off 4 bases at V and 7 bases at J, with 16 bases between the two ends. The CDR3 DNA reads as TGTGCCAGCAGCTGGCGTCCGGTCGCTAGCGGGGAGCTGTTTTTT. Its translation is CASSWRPVASGELFF.

CDR3 loop: CASSSYSSGNTIYF. In DNA form, the CDR3 reads TGTGCCAGCAGTTCTTACTCCTCTGGAAACACCATATATTTT. The chain joins TRBV16 to TRBJ1-3; no definite D call. V lost 6 bases to trimming and J lost 0 bases, with 9 bases between them. The CDR3 runs to 14 residues. Germline CDR1 reads KGHSY; CDR2 reads FQNENV.